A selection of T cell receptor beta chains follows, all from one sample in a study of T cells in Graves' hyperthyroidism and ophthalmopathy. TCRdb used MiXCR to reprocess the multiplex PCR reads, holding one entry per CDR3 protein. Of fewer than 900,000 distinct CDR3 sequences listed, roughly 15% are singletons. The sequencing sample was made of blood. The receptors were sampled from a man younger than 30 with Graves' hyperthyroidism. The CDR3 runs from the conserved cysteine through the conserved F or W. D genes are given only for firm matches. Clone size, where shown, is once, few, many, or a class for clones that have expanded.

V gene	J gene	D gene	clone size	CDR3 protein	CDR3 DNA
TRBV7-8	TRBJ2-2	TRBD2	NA	CASRALASGGELFF	TGTGCCAGCCGCGCTCTGGCTAGCGGCGGGGAGCTGTTTTTT
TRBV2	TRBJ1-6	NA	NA	CASSETGRNNSPLHF	TGTGCCAGCAGCGAGACAGGCAGGAATAATTCACCCCTCCACTTT
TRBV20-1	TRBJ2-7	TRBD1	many	CSARPDRSPYEQYF	TGCAGTGCTAGACCGGACAGGTCCCCCTACGAGCAGTACTTC
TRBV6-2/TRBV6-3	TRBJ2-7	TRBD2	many	CASNSKRDGGLYEQYF	TGTGCCAGCAACTCAAAGCGGGACGGCGGGCTCTACGAGCAGTACTTC
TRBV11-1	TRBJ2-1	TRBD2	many	CASSSQREGIREQFF	TGTGCCAGCAGCTCCCAGCGGGAGGGGATTCGTGAGCAGTTCTTC
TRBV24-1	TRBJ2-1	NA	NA	CATAQGGGLEQFF	TGTGCCACCGCTCAGGGGGGGGGCCTTGAGCAGTTCTTC
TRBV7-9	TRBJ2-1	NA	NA	CASSLLKHERGISSYNEQFF	TGTGCCAGCAGCTTACTCAAGCACGAACGGGGGATTAGCTCCTACAATGAGCAGTTCTTC
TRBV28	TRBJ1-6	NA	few	CASSHLTGNNNSPLHF	TGTGCCAGCAGCCACCTCACAGGAAACAATAATTCACCCCTCCACTTT
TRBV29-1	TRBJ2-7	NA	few	CSTTGAYEQYF	TGCAGCACGACAGGAGCCTACGAGCAGTACTTC
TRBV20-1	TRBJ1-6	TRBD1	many	CSASDRGGGSPLHF	TGCAGTGCTAGCGACAGGGGCGGAGGTTCACCCCTCCACTTT
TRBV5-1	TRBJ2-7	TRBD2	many	CASSPSGLAASYEQYF	TGCGCCAGCAGCCCCTCGGGACTAGCGGCCTCCTACGAGCAGTACTTC
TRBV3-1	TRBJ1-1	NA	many	CASSQTGKGTEAFF	TGTGCCAGCAGCCAAACGGGGAAAGGCACTGAAGCTTTCTTT
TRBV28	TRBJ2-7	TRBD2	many	CATERDLPYEQYF	TGTGCCACCGAGCGGGACCTACCCTACGAGCAGTACTTC